This TCR beta chain appears in the sequencing data of a study of shared clonotypes between healthy human individuals. Regarding this clone: Antigen specificity is unknown.

The study's findings and limits: Estimated richness values were generally larger in naive subsets than in memory subsets. In the sorted subsets, rarefaction showed sequencing was incomplete despite large depth.

TCRdb's table, derived via immunoSEQ multiplex PCR, lists solely in-frame clones and lacks some. This table has some 2.3 million clones, more than 80% appearing once. This receptor was taken from a man between 18 and 35 years old in good health. Some clones in this sample may be carry-over from other donors' samples. Input material: naive CD4+ T cells from PBMCs. The subset denotes: CD45RA+ positively selected.

The CDR3 region is CASSQDRARGEQFF. The CDR3 region has the DNA TGTGCCAGCAGCCAAGACAGGGCGAGAGGGGAGCAGTTCTTC. V and J are TRBV14 and TRBJ2-1; D is possibly TRBD1 or TRBD2 (5 bases each). This CDR3 spans 14 amino acids. The germline V gene has CDR1 SGHDN and CDR2 FVKESK. Between the trimmed V and J ends, which lost 0 bases and 10 bases, there was a span of 13 bases.